What follows describes a single TCR beta chain. The data were taken from a study of blood T cell repertoires in COVID-19. Looking at the study overall: Collection of acute and convalescent COVID-19 samples took place in the United States, Italy and Spain. From T cells, B-cell-depleted T cells, or PBMCs came the material, which was cDNA or gDNA.

Authors' processing steps: The authors estimated nucleated cell counts from reference gene primer amplification. The table came from immunoSEQ multiplex PCR; TCRdb's copy has only in-frame clones and leaves some out. Clone size and V and J calls were adopted from that table, with D and trimming inferred from the DNA. This sample has about 290,000 clones, with roughly 91% found just once. CDR3 length equals 15 residues. Germline CDR1 MGHRA, CDR2 YSYEKL. J lost 9 bases, V lost 0 bases, and 4 bases had no gene match. This clonotype was obtained from a man aged 35-49 years with acute or convalescent COVID-19. The specimen sequenced was peripheral blood. J is TRBJ1-6 and V is TRBV4-1, with 8 bases fitting TRBD1. Written as DNA, the CDR3 is TGCGCCAGCAGCCAAGAACAGGGGGTAGGTTCACCCCTCCACTTT. It translates to CASSQEQGVGSPLHF.